This T cell receptor (beta chain) is drawn from a study of blood T cell repertoires in COVID-19. Across the study: T cells, B-cell-depleted T cells, or PBMCs provided the cDNA or gDNA that served as material.

In germline, CDR1 is LNHDA, CDR2 SQIVND (reference sequence). CDR3 length equals 15 residues. V was pared by 6 bases and J by 3 bases, with 7 bases of the junction left unmatched. Data came from immunoSEQ multiplex PCR; TCRdb stores just in-frame clones and leaves some out. Among roughly 150,000 clones listed, less than 90% were seen once. Material: peripheral blood. The chain joins TRBV19 to TRBJ2-7, with 11 bases fitting TRBD1. This TCR was sampled from a woman in her 70s with acute or convalescent COVID-19. The CDR3 here is CASSLRTGGLYEQYF. The DNA of the CDR3 is TGTGCCAGTAGCCTCCGGACAGGGGGCCTCTACGAGCAGTACTTC.